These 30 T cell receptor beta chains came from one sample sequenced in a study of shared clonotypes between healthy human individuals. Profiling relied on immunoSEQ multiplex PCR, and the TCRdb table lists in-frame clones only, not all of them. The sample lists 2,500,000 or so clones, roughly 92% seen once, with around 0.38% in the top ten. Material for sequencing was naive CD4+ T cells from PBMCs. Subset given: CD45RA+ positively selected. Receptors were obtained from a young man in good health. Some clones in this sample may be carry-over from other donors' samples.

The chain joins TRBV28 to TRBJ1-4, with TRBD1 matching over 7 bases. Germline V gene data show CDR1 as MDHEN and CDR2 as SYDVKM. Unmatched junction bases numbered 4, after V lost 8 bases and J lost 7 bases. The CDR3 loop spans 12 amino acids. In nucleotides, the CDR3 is TGTGCCAGCGGCAGGGGGAGTGAAAAACTGTTTTTT. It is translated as CASGRGSEKLFF.

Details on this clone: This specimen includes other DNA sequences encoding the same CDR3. CDR3 in amino acids: CASSVDRLTYEQYF. The CDR3 DNA reads TGTGCCAGCAGCGTGGACAGGTTAACCTACGAGCAGTACTTC. The V call is TRBV5-6, the J call TRBJ2-7; TRBD1 matches at 7 bases. J lost 2 bases, V lost 4 bases, and 6 bases had no gene match. The length of the CDR3 is 14 residues. Germline-derived CDR1 and CDR2 are SGHDT and YYEEEE. The whole variable domain, filled in from reference TRBV5-6 and TRBJ2-7, reads DAGVTQSPTHLIKTRGQQVTLRCSPKSGHDTVSWYQQALGQGPQFIFQYYEEEERQRGNFPDRFSGHQFPNYSSELNVNALLLGDSALYLCASSVDRLTYEQYFGPGTRLTVT.

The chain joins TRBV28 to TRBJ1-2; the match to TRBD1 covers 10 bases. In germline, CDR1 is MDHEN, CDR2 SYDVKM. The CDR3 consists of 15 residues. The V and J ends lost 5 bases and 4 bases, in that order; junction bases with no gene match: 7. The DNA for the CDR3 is TGTGCCAGCAGTACCTTGACAGGGGGCGTCTATGGCTACACCTTC. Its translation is CASSTLTGGVYGYTF.

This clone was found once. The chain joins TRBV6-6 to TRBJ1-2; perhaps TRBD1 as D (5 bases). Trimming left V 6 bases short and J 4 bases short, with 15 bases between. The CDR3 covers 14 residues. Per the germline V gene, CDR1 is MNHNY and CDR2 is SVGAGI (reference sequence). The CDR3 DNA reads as TGTGCCAGCAGCACTGACGGGACGGGCTATGGCTACACCTTC. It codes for CASSTDGTGYGYTF.

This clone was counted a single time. Here the CDR3 reads CAISEPEGPYEQYF. The CDR3 DNA sequence: TGTGCCATCAGTGAGCCGGAGGGGCCGTACGAGCAGTACTTC. The chain combines TRBV10-3 with TRBJ2-7; D might be TRBD2 (6 bases). Germline lookup yields CDR1 ENHRY and CDR2 SYGVKD. The CDR3 runs to 14 residues. V gave up 2 bases and J gave up 4 bases, with 12 bases separating them.

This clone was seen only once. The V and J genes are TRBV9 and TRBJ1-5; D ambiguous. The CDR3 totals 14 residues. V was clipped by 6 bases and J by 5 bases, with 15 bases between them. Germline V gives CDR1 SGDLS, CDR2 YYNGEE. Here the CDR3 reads CASTPTALDQPQHF. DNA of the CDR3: TGTGCCAGCACCCCCACGGCCCTAGATCAGCCCCAGCATTTT.

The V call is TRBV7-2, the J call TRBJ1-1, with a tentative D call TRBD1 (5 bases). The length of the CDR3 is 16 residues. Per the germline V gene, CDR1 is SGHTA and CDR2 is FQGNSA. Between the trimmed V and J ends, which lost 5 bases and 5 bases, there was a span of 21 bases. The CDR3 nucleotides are TGTGCCAGCAGCGCTAACGGGGCAGGGTGGGGGACTGAAGCTTTCTTT. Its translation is CASSANGAGWGTEAFF.

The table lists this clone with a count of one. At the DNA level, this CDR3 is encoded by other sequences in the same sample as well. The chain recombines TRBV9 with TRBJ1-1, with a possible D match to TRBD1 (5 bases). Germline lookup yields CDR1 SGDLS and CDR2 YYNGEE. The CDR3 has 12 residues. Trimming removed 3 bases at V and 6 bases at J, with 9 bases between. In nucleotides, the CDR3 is TGTGCCAGCAGCGCCCGGGACGCTGAAGCTTTCTTT. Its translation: CASSARDAEAFF.

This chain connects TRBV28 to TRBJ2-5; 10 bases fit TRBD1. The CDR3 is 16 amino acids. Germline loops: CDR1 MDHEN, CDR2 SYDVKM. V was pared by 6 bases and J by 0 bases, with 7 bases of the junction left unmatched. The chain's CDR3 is CASSLDRGRNQETQYF. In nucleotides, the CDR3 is TGTGCCAGCAGCCTTGACAGGGGGCGAAACCAAGAGACCCAGTACTTC. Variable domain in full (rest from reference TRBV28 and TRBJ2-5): DVKVTQSSRYLVKRTGEKVFLECVQDMDHENMFWYRQDPGLGLRLIYFSYDVKMKEKGDIPEGYSVSREKKERFSLILESASTNQTSMYLCASSLDRGRNQETQYFGPGTRLLVL.

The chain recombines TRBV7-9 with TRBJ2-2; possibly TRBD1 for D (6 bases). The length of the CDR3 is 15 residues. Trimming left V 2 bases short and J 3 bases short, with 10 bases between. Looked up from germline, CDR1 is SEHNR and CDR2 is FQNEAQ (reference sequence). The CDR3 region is CASSLRDTYTGELFF. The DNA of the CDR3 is TGTGCCAGCAGCTTAAGGGACACCTACACCGGGGAGCTGTTTTTT.

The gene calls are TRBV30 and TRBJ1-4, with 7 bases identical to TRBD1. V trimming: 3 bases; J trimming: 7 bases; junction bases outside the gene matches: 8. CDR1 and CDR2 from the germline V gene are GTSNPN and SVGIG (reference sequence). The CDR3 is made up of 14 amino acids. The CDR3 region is CAWSQTGLGEKLFF. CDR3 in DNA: TGTGCCTGGAGCCAGACAGGGCTCGGTGAAAAACTGTTTTTT.

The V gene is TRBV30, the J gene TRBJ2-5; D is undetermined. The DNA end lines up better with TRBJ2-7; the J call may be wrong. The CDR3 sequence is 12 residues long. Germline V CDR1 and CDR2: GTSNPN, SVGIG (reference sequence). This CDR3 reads CAWSPRAYEQYF. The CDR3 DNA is TGTGCCTGGAGTCCTCGGGCCTACGAGCAGTACTTC.

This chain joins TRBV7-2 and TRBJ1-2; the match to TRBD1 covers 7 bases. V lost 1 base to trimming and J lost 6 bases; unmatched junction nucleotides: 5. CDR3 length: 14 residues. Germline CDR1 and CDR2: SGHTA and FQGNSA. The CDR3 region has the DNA TGTGCCAGCAGCTTAGGGCAGGGGGAAGATGGCTACACCTTC. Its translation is CASSLGQGEDGYTF.

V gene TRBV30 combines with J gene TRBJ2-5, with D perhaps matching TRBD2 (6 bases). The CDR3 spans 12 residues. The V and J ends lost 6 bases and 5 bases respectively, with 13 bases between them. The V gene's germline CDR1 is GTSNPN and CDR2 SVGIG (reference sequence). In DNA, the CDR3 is TGTGCCTGTCGGGAGCATTGGGAGACCCAGTACTTC. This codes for CACREHWETQYF.

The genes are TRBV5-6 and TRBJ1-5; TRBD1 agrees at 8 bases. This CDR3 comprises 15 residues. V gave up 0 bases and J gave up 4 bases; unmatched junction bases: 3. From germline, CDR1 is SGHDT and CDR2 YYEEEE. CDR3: CASSLATGVNQPQHF. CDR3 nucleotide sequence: TGTGCCAGCAGCTTGGCGACAGGGGTTAATCAGCCCCAGCATTTT.

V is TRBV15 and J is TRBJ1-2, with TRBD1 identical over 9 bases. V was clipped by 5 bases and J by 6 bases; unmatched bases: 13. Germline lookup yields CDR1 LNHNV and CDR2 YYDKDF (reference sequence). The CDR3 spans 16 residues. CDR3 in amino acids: CATSLGPTGGADGYTF. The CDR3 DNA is TGTGCCACCAGCCTGGGTCCCACAGGGGGCGCAGATGGCTACACCTTC.

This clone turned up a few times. The CDR3 nucleotides are TGCGCCAGCAGCTTGGAAGTCCGGAACACTGAAGCTTTCTTT. This encodes CASSLEVRNTEAFF. The chain carries TRBV5-1 and TRBJ1-1; D not certain. There are 14 residues in the CDR3. CDR1 is SGHRS, CDR2 YFSETQ, per germline. The V end was cut by 0 bases, the J end by 1 base, with 7 bases between.

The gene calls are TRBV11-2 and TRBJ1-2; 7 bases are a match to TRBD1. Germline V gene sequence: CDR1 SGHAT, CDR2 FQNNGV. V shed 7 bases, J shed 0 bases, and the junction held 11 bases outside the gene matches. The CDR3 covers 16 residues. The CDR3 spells CASKEKGAPSNYGYTF. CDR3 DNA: TGTGCCAGCAAAGAGAAGGGGGCGCCGTCTAACTATGGCTACACCTTC.

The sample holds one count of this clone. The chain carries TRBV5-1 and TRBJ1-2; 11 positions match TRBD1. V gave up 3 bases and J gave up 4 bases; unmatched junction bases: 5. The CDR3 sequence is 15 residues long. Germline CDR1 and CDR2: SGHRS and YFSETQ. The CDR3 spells CASSSEDRGLYGYTF. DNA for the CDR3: TGCGCCAGCAGCTCGGAGGACAGGGGGCTCTATGGCTACACCTTC.

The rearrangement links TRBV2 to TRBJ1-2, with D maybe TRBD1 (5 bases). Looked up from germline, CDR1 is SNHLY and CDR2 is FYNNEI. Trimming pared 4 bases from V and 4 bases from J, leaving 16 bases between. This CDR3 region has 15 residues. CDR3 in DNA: TGTGCCAGCAGTGTCCAAGGGGAGCCCAGCTATGGCTACACCTTC. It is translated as CASSVQGEPSYGYTF.

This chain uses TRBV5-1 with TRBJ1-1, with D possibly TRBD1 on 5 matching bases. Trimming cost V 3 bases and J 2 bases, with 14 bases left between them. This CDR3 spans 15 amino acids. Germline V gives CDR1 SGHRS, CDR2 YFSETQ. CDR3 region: CASSSRAGGNTEAFF. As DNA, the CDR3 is TGCGCCAGCAGCTCCCGGGCGGGGGGAAACACTGAAGCTTTCTTT. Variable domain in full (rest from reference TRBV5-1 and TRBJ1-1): KAGVTQTPRYLIKTRGQQVTLSCSPISGHRSVSWYQQTPGQGLQFLFEYFSETQRNKGNFPGRFSGRQFSNSRSEMNVSTLELGDSALYLCASSSRAGGNTEAFFGQGTRLTVV.

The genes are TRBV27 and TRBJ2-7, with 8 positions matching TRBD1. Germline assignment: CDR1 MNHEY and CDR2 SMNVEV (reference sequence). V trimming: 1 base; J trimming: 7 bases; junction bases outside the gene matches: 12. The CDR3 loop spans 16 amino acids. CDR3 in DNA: TGTGCCAGCAGTTTATTTGGTGACAGGGGACGAAGGGAGCAGTACTTC. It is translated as CASSLFGDRGRREQYF.

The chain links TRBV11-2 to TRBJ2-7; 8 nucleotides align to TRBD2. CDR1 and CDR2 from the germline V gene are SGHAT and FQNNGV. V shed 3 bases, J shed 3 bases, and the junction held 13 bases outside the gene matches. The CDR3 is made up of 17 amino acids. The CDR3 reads CASSLPPAGEDSYEQYF. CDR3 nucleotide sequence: TGTGCCAGCAGCTTGCCCCCAGCGGGAGAGGATAGCTACGAGCAGTACTTC.

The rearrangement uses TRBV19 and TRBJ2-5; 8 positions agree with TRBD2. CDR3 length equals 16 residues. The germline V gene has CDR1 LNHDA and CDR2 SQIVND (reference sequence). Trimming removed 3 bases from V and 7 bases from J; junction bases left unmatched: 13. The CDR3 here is CASSIPGGSGTGTQYF. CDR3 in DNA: TGTGCCAGTAGTATCCCAGGTGGTAGCGGGACTGGGACCCAGTACTTC. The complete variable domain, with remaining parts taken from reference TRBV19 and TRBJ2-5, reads DGGITQSPKYLFRKEGQNVTLSCEQNLNHDAMYWYRQDPGQGLRLIYYSQIVNDFQKGDIAEGYSVSREKKESFPLTVTSAQKNPTAFYLCASSIPGGSGTGTQYFGPGTRLLVL.

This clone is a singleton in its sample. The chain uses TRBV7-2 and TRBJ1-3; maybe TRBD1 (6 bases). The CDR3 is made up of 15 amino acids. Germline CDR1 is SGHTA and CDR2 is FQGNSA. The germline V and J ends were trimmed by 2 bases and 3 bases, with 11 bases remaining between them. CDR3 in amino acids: CASSLRGAGGNTIYF. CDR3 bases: TGTGCCAGCAGCTTAAGGGGGGCCGGTGGAAACACCATATATTTT.

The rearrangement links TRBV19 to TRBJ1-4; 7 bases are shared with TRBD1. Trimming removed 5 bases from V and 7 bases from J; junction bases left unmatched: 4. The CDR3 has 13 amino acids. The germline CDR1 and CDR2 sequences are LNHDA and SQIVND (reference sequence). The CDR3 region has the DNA TGTGCCAGTAGTCCGCAGGGGGGTGAAAAACTGTTTTTT. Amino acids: CASSPQGGEKLFF. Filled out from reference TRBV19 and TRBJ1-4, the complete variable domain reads DGGITQSPKYLFRKEGQNVTLSCEQNLNHDAMYWYRQDPGQGLRLIYYSQIVNDFQKGDIAEGYSVSREKKESFPLTVTSAQKNPTAFYLCASSPQGGEKLFFGSGTQLSVL.

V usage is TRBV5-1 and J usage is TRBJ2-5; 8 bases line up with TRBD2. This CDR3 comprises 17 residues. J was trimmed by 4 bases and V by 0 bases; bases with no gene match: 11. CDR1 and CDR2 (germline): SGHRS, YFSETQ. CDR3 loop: CASSLDSAGGTRETQYF. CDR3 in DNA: TGCGCCAGCAGCTTGGATTCTGCGGGAGGCACGAGAGAGACCCAGTACTTC.

CDR3 nucleotide sequence: TGTGCCAGCAGTCCTTTCGTTCAGCCCCAGCATTTT. Its translation is CASSPFVQPQHF. This chain links TRBV28 with TRBJ1-5; no definite D call. V lost 5 bases, J lost 6 bases, and 8 bases lay in between. The germline V gene has CDR1 MDHEN and CDR2 SYDVKM. The length of the CDR3 is 12 residues.

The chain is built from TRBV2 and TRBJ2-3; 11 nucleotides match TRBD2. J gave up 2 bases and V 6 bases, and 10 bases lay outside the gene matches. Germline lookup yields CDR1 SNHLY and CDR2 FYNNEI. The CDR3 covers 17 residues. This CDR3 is CASRGRLAGRTTDTQYF. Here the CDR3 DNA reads TGTGCCAGCAGGGGTCGACTAGCGGGGCGTACCACAGATACGCAGTATTTT.

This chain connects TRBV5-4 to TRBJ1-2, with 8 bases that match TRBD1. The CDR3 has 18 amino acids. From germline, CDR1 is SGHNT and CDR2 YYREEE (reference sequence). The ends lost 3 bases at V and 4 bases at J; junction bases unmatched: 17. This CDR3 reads CASSSTRRQGLVGYGYTF. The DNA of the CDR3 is TGTGCCAGCAGCTCGACTCGGAGACAGGGGCTTGTAGGCTATGGCTACACCTTC.